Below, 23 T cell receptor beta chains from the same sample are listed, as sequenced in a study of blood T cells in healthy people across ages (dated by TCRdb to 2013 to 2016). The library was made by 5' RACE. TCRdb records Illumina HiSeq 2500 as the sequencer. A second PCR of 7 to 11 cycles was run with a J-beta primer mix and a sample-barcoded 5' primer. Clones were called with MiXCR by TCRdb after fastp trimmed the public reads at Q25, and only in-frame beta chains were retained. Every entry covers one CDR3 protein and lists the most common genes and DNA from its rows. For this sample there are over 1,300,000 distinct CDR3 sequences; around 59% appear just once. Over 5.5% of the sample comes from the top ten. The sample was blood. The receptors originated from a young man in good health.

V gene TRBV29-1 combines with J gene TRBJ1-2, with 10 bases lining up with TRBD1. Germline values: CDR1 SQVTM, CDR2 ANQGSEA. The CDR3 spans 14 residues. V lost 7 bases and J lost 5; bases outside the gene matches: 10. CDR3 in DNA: TGCAGCGCCGGCAGACAGGGGGCCGGGTATGGCTACACCTTC. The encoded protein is CSAGRQGAGYGYTF. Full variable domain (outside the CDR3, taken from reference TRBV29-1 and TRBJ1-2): SAVISQKPSRDICQRGTSLTIQCQVDSQVTMMFWYRQQPGQSLTLIATANQGSEATYESGFVIDKFPISRPNLTFSTLTVSNMSPEDSSIYLCSAGRQGAGYGYTFGSGTRLTVV.

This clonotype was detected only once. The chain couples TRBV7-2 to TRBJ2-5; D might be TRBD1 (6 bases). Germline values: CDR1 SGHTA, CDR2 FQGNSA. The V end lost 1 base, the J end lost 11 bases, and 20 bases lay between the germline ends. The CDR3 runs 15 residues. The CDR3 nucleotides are TGTGCCAGCAGCTTAGAAGAGGGGGTAAACAATGAGCAGTACTTC. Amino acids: CASSLEEGVNNEQYF.

The CDR3 DNA sequence: TGTGCCAGCAGTTCTTTCTCGGGACGGCCAGGGTACGAGCAGTACTTC. Amino acid sequence: CASSSFSGRPGYEQYF. The chain joins TRBV12-3 or TRBV12-4 to TRBJ2-7; TRBD1 or TRBD2 may be the D gene (5 bases each). Trimming removed 4 bases at V and 4 bases at J, with 20 bases between. This CDR3 contains 16 residues.

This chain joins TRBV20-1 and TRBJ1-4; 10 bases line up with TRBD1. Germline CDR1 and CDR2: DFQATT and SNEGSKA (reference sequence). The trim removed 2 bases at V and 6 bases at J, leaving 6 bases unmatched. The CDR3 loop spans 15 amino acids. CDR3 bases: TGCAGTGCTAGAAACACCGGGACAGGGGATGAAAAACTGTTTTTT. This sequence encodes CSARNTGTGDEKLFF.

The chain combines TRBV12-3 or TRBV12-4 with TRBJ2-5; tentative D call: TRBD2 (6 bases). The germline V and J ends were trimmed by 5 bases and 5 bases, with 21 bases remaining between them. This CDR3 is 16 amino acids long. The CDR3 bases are TGTGCCAGCAGTGCGACCGGGACTCTTCGGAGGGAGACCCAGTACTTC. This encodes CASSATGTLRRETQYF.

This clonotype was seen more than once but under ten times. CDR3 sequence reads: CASSSPVGTEAFF. CDR3 coding DNA: TGTGCCAGCAGTTCGCCGGTCGGCACTGAAGCTTTCTTT. The chain carries TRBV12-3 or TRBV12-4 and TRBJ1-1; D not certain. The CDR3 covers 13 residues. The V end lost 4 bases, the J end lost 4 bases, and 10 bases lay between the germline ends.

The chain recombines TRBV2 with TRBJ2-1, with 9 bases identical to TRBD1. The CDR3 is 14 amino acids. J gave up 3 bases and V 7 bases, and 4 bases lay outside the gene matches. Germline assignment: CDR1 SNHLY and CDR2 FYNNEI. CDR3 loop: CASKGTGYYNEQFF. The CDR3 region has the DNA TGTGCCAGCAAAGGGACAGGGTACTACAATGAGCAGTTCTTC.

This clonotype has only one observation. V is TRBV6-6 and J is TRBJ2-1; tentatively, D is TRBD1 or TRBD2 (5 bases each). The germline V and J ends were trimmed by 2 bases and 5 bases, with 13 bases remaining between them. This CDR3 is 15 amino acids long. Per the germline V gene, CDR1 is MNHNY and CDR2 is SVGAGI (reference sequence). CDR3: CASSYGAGTNNEQFF. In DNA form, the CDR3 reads TGTGCCAGCAGTTACGGGGCTGGGACCAACAATGAGCAGTTCTTC.

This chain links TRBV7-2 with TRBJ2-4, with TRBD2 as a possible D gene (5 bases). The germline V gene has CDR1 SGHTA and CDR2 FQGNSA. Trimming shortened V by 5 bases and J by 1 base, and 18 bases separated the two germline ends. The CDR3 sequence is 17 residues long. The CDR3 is CASSPTGVGVAKNIQYF. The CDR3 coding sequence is TGTGCCAGCAGCCCAACCGGGGTTGGCGTTGCCAAAAACATTCAGTACTTC.

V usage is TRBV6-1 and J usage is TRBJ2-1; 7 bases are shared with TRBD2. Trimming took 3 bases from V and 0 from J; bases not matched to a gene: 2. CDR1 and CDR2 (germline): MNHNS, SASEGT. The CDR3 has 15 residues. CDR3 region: CASSDGGTSYNEQFF. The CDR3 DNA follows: TGTGCCAGCAGTGACGGGGGGACCTCCTACAATGAGCAGTTCTTC.

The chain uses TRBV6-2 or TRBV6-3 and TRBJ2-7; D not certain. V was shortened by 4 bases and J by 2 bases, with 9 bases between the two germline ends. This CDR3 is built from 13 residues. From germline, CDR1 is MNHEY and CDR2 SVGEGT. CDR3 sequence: CASSSESAYEQYF. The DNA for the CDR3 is TGTGCCAGCAGTTCTGAATCAGCCTACGAGCAGTACTTC.

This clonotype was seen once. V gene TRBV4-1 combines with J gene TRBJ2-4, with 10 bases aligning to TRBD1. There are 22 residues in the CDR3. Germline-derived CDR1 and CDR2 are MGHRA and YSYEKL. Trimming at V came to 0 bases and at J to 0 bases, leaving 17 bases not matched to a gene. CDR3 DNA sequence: TGCGCCAGCAGCCAAGATCCCCTGCTAGGGACAGGGGCCCCCATAGCCAAAAACATTCAGTACTTC. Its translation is CASSQDPLLGTGAPIAKNIQYF.

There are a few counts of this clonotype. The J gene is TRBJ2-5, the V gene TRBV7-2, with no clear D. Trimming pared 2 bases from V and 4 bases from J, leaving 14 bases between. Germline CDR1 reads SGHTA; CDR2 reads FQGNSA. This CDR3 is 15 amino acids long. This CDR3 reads CASSLLVASGETQYF. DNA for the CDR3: TGTGCCAGCAGCTTATTAGTCGCGTCCGGAGAGACCCAGTACTTC.

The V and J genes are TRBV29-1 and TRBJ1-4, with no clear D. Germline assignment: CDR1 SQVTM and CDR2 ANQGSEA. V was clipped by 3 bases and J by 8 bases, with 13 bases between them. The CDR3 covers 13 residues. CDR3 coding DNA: TGCAGCGTTGAGGAGGGTAATAGAGAAAAACTGTTTTTT. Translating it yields CSVEEGNREKLFF.

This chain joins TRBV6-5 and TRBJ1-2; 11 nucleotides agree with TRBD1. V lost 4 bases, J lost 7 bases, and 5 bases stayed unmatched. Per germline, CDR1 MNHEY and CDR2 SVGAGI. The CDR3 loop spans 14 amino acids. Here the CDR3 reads CASSSGQGVGGYTF. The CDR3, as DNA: TGTGCCAGCAGTTCGGGACAGGGGGTTGGTGGCTACACCTTC.

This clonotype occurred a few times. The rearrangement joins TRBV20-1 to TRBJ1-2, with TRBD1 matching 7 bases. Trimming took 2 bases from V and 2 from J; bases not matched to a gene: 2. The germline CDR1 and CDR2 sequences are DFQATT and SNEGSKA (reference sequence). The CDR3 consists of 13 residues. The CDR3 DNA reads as TGCAGTGCTAGATCGGGACAGAACTATGGCTACACCTTC. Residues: CSARSGQNYGYTF.

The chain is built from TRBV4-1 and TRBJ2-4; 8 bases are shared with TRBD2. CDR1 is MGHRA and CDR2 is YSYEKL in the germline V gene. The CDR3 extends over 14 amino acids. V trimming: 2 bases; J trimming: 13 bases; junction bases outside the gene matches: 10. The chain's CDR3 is CASSQTGLAGEQYF. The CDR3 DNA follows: TGCGCCAGCAGCCAAACCGGACTAGCTGGTGAGCAGTACTTC.

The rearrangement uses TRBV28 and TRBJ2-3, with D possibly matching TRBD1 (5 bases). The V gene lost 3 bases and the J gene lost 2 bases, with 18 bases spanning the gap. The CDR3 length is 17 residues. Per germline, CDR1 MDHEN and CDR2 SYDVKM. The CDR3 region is CASSFPQAGAITDTQYF. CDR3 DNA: TGTGCCAGCAGTTTTCCCCAGGCTGGGGCGATCACAGATACGCAGTATTTT.

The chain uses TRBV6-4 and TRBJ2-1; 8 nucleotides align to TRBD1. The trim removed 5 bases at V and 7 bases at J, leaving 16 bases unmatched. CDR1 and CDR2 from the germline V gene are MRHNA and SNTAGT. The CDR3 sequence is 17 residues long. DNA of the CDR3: TGTGCCAGCAGTCCAAGACAGGGGATTACAGTGTGGAATGAGCAGTTCTTC. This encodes CASSPRQGITVWNEQFF.

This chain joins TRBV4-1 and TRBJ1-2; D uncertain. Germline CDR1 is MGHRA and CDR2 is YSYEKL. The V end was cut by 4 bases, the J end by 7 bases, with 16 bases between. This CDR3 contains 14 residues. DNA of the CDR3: TGCGCCAGCAGCCCGCACGTCGTGATCGGTGGCTACACCTTC. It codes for CASSPHVVIGGYTF.

The CDR3 here is CASSLGSGGASEQYF. In DNA, the CDR3 is TGTGCCAGCAGTTTAGGGAGCGGGGGGGCGTCCGAGCAGTACTTC. The chain combines TRBV12-3 or TRBV12-4 with TRBJ2-5; 10 nucleotides align to TRBD2. Judging by the DNA end, TRBJ2-7 fits better; the J call may be wrong. The CDR3 has 15 amino acids.

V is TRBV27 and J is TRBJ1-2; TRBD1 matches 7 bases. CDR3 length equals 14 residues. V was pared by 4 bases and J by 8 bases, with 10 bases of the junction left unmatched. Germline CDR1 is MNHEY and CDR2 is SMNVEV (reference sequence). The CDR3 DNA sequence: TGTGCCAGCAGTTCCTCACGACAGGGAGGGGGCTACACCTTC. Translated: CASSSSRQGGGYTF.

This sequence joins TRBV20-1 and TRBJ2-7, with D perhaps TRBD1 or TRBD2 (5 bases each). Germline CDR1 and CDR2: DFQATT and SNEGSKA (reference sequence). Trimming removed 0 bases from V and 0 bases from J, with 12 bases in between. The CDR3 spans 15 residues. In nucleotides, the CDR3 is TGCAGTGCTAGAGACCGGGACCAGAGCTCCTACGAGCAGTACTTC. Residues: CSARDRDQSSYEQYF.